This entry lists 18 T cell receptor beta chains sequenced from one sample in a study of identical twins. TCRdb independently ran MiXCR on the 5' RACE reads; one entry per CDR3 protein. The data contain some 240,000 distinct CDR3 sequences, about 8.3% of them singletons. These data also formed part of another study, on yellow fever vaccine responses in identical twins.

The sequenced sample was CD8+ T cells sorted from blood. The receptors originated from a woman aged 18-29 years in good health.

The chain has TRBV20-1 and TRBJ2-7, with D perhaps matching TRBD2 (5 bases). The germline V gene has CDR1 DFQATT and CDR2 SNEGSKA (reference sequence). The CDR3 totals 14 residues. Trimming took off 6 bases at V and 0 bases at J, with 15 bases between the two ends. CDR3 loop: CSALPTGSSYEQYF. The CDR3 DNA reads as TGCAGTGCCCTACCTACTGGGAGCTCCTACGAGCAGTACTTC.

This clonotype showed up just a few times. The CDR3 is CASSLSTFLSYEQYF. Here the CDR3 DNA reads TGTGCCAGCAGTTTATCGACTTTTCTCTCCTACGAGCAGTACTTC. The chain has TRBV27 and TRBJ2-7; D uncertain. V dropped 0 bases and J dropped 0 bases, with 9 bases sitting between them. This CDR3 is built from 15 residues. Germline lookup yields CDR1 MNHEY and CDR2 SMNVEV (reference sequence).

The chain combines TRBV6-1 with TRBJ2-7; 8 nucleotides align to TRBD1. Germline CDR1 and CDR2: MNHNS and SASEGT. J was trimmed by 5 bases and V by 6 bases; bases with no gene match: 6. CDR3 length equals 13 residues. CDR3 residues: CASSRDRINEQYF. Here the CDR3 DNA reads TGTGCCAGCAGCCGGGACAGGATCAACGAGCAGTACTTC.

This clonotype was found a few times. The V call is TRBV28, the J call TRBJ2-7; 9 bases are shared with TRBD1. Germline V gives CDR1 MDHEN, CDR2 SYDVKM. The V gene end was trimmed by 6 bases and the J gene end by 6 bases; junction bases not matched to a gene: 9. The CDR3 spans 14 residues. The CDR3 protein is CASSTRDREREQYF. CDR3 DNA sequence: TGTGCCAGCAGCACCCGGGACAGGGAGCGCGAGCAGTACTTC.

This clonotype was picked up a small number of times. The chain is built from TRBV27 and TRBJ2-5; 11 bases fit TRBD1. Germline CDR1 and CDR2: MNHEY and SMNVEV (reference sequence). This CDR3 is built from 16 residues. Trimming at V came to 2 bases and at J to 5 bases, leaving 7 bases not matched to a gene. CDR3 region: CASSLLDRGLSETQYF. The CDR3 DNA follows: TGTGCCAGCAGTTTACTGGACAGGGGGCTATCGGAGACCCAGTACTTC.

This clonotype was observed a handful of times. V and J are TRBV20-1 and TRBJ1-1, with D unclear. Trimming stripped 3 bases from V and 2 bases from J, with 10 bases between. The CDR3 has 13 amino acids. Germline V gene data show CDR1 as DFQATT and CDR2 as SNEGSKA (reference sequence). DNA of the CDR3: TGCAGTGCTAGCAGTTTCGAAAACACTGAAGCTTTCTTT. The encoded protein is CSASSFENTEAFF.

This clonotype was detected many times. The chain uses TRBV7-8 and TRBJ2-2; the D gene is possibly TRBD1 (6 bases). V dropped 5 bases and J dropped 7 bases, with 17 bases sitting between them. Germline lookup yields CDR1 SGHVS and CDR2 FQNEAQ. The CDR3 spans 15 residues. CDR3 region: CASSPFTGSGGELFF. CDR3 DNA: TGTGCCAGCAGCCCTTTTACAGGGTCAGGCGGGGAGCTGTTTTTT.

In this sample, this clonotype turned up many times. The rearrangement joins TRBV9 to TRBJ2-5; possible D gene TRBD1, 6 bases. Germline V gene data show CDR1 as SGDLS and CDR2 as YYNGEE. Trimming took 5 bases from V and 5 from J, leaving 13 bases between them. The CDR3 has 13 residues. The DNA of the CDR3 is TGTGCCAGCAGTCCACAGGGTGTGGAGACCCAGTACTTC. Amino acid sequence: CASSPQGVETQYF.

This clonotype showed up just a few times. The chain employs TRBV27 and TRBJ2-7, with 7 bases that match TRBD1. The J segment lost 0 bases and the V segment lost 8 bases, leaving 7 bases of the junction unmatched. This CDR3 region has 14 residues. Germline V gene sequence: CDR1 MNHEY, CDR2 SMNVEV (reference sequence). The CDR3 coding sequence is TGTGCCAGCGGTAACAGGGGTAGCTCCTACGAGCAGTACTTC. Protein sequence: CASGNRGSSYEQYF.

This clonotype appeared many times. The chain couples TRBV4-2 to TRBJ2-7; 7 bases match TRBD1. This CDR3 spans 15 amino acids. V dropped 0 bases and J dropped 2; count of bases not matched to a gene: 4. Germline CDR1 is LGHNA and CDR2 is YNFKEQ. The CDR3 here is CASSQDTGQAYEQYF. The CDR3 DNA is TGTGCCAGCAGCCAAGATACCGGACAGGCCTACGAGCAGTACTTC.

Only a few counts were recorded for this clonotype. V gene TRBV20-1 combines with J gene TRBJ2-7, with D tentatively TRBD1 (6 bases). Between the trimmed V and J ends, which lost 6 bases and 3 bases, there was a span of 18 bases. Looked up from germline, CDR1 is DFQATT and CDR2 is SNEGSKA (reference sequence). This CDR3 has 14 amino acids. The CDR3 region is CSAPRTANHYEQYF. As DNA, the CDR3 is TGCAGTGCCCCCCGGACAGCTAACCACTACGAGCAGTACTTC.

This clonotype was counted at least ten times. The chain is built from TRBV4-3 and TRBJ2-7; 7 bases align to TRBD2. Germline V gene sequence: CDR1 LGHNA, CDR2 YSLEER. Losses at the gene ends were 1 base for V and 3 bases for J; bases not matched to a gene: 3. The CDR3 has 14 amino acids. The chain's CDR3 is CASSQGEGNYEQYF. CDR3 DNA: TGCGCCAGCAGCCAAGGGGAGGGAAACTACGAGCAGTACTTC.

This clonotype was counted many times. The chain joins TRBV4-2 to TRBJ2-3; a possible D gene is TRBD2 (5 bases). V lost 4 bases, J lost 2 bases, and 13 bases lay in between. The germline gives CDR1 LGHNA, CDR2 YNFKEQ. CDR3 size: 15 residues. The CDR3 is CASSPLGSVTDTQYF. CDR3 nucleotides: TGTGCCAGCAGCCCCCTGGGGAGTGTCACAGATACGCAGTATTTT.

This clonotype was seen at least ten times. In DNA, the CDR3 is TGCAGCGTGATACAGGGGCCACTTTCCCCATACGAGCAGTACTTC. Protein sequence: CSVIQGPLSPYEQYF. The chain joins TRBV29-1 to TRBJ2-7; 7 nucleotides agree with TRBD1. CDR3 length equals 15 residues. J lost 4 bases, V lost 6 bases, and 15 bases had no gene match. Germline V CDR1 and CDR2: SQVTM, ANQGSEA.

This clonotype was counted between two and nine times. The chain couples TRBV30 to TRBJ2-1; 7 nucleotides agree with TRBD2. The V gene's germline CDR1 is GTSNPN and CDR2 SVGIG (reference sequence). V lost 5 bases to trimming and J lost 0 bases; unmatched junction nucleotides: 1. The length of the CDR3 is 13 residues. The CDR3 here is CAWQRDSYNEQFF. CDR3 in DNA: TGTGCCTGGCAGCGGGACTCCTACAATGAGCAGTTCTTC.

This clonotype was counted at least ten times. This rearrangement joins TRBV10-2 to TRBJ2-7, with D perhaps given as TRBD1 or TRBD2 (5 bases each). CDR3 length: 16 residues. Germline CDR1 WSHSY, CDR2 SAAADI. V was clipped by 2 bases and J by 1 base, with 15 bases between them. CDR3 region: CASSEEHTGASYEQYF. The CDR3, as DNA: TGCGCCAGCAGTGAGGAGCACACCGGGGCGTCCTACGAGCAGTACTTC.

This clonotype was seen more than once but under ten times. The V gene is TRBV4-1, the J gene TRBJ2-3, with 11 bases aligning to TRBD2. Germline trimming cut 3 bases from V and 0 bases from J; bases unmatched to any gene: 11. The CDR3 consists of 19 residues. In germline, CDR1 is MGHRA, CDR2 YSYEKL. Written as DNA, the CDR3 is TGCGCCAGCAGCCAGGAACCGGGACTAGCGGAATCTAGCACAGATACGCAGTATTTT. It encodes CASSQEPGLAESSTDTQYF.

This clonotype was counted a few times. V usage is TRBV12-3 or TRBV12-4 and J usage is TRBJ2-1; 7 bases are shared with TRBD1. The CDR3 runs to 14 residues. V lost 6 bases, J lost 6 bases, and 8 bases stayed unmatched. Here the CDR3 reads CASSSRQGPNEQFF. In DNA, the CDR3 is TGTGCCAGCAGCAGCAGACAGGGTCCCAATGAGCAGTTCTTC.